These 19 T cell receptor beta chains share one sample of origin, sequenced in a study of Tregs in tolerant kidney transplant recipients. The method was immunoSEQ multiplex PCR; TCRdb's version includes in-frame clones alone and lacks a portion of them. The data contain roughly 66,000 clones, 80% to 95% of them singletons. The starting material was CD8+ T cells from blood, obtained before the transplant. Receptor source: a human donor who received a combined kidney and bone marrow transplant.

This chain joins TRBV4-2 and TRBJ2-5, with D perhaps matching TRBD2 (6 bases). Germline V gene sequence: CDR1 LGHNA, CDR2 YNFKEQ. CDR3 length equals 15 residues. V shed 6 bases and J shed 3 bases, with 17 bases lying between them. The CDR3 nucleotides are TGTGCCAGCAGTCCCAGGGACTCCGAGAAAGAGACCCAGTACTTC. Its protein product is CASSPRDSEKETQYF.

V is TRBV18 and J is TRBJ2-3; TRBD2 is a possible D gene (6 bases). The CDR3 runs to 17 residues. Trimming took off 6 bases at V and 5 bases at J, with 24 bases between the two ends. Germline CDR1 and CDR2: KGHSH and LQKENI. CDR3 sequence (DNA): TGTGCCAGCTCCGGGGGATTAGACAGATTTGGCCAAGATACGCAGTATTTT. Protein sequence: CASSGGLDRFGQDTQYF. Together with reference TRBV18 and TRBJ2-3, the CDR3 gives the full variable domain: NAGVMQNPRHLVRRRGQEARLRCSPMKGHSHVYWYRQLPEEGLKFMVYLQKENIIDESGMPKERFSAEFPKEGPSILRIQQVVRGDSAAYFCASSGGLDRFGQDTQYFGPGTRLTVL.

This sequence joins TRBV9 and TRBJ2-1; 7 nucleotides align to TRBD2. Per the germline V gene, CDR1 is SGDLS and CDR2 is YYNGEE. The junction had 12 bases not matched to a gene; V was cut back by 1 base and J by 8 bases. The CDR3 has 16 residues. DNA of the CDR3: TGTGCCAGCAGCGTATACCTGGGGGGGTCCTCGGATGAGCAGTTCTTC. Protein sequence: CASSVYLGGSSDEQFF.

This clone appeared a single time. This chain joins TRBV6-1 and TRBJ2-1; weak D call: TRBD1 (6 bases). Germline assignment: CDR1 MNHNS and CDR2 SASEGT. Deletions cut 6 bases from V and 3 bases from J, with 9 bases between. This CDR3 has 13 amino acids. The CDR3 DNA is TGTGCCAGCAGAATGGACAGCTACAATGAGCAGTTCTTC. This sequence encodes CASRMDSYNEQFF.

This chain links TRBV13 with TRBJ2-4; the match to TRBD1 covers 9 bases. V lost 5 bases to trimming and J lost 8 bases; unmatched junction nucleotides: 13. Germline CDR1 and CDR2: PRHDT and FYEKMQ (reference sequence). The CDR3 has 16 amino acids. CDR3 protein: CASSPRGDRDSDIQYF. The CDR3 DNA sequence: TGTGCCAGCAGCCCCAGGGGGGACAGGGATTCGGACATTCAGTACTTC.

This chain joins TRBV4-1 and TRBJ1-1; a weak D match, TRBD1 (5 bases). Germline-derived CDR1 and CDR2 are MGHRA and YSYEKL. This CDR3 region has 13 residues. Trimming removed 4 bases from V and 4 bases from J, with 10 bases in between. The CDR3 protein is CASSLPGGTEAFF. CDR3 DNA: TGCGCCAGCAGCCTGCCCGGGGGCACTGAAGCTTTCTTT.

This sequence joins TRBV6-5 and TRBJ2-2, with a possible D match to TRBD2 (7 bases). Germline V gene lookup returns CDR1 MNHEY and CDR2 SVGAGI. Trimming shortened V by 6 bases and J by 6 bases, and 17 bases separated the two germline ends. CDR3 length: 15 amino acids. The CDR3 coding sequence is TGTGCCAGCAGGGGTGAAGGGGGGGCTGCCGGGGAGCTGTTTTTT. Protein product: CASRGEGGAAGELFF.

The gene calls are TRBV29-1 and TRBJ2-4; perhaps TRBD2 as D (5 bases). The CDR3 spans 15 residues. V was shortened by 0 bases and J by 3 bases, with 12 bases between the two germline ends. Germline CDR1 reads SQVTM; CDR2 reads ANQGSEA. CDR3 nucleotides: TGCAGCGTTGAAGAGGGCTCGGGAATCAAAAACATTCAGTACTTC. It translates to CSVEEGSGIKNIQYF.

The gene calls are TRBV19 and TRBJ1-1, with 9 bases identical to TRBD1. Germline CDR1 and CDR2: LNHDA and SQIVND (reference sequence). Losses at the gene ends were 3 bases for V and 4 bases for J; bases not matched to a gene: 9. This CDR3 spans 16 amino acids. The CDR3 region has the DNA TGTGCCAGTAGTATGGGACAGGGAATTAAAGGCACTGAAGCTTTCTTT. Translated: CASSMGQGIKGTEAFF.

V usage is TRBV11-2 and J usage is TRBJ1-2, with 7 bases fitting TRBD1. Germline V gives CDR1 SGHAT, CDR2 FQNNGV. Trimming removed 0 bases from V and 6 bases from J; junction bases left unmatched: 4. CDR3 size: 14 residues. The CDR3 DNA reads TGTGCCAGCAGCTTAGAACACAGGGGAGATGGCTACACCTTC. Translation: CASSLEHRGDGYTF. Full variable domain (rest looked up from reference TRBV11-2 and TRBJ1-2): EAGVAQSPRYKIIEKRQSVAFWCNPISGHATLYWYQQILGQGPKLLIQFQNNGVVDDSQLPKDRFSAERLKGVDSTLKIQPAKLEDSAVYLCASSLEHRGDGYTFGSGTRLTVV.

This chain uses TRBV19 with TRBJ2-3; 12 nucleotides match TRBD2. Germline CDR1 is LNHDA and CDR2 is SQIVND (reference sequence). J gave up 1 base and V 3 bases, and 11 bases lay outside the gene matches. The CDR3 spans 19 residues. The CDR3, as DNA: TGTGCCAGTAGTATCTCCAGGACTAGCGGGAACGGGGGCACAGATACGCAGTATTTT. Translation: CASSISRTSGNGGTDTQYF.

V gene TRBV10-2 combines with J gene TRBJ1-3, with D uncertain. This CDR3 contains 14 residues. In germline, CDR1 is WSHSY, CDR2 SAAADI. The ends were cut back, 3 bases at V and 0 bases at J, with 6 bases in the middle. The CDR3 DNA reads TGCGCCAGCAGTGACACTAACTCTGGAAACACCATATATTTT. It specifies CASSDTNSGNTIYF.

The chain combines TRBV15 with TRBJ1-4, with 7 bases identical to TRBD1. V gave up 0 bases and J gave up 8 bases; unmatched junction bases: 12. Germline lookup yields CDR1 LNHNV and CDR2 YYDKDF (reference sequence). The CDR3 has 17 amino acids. CDR3: CATSRDPRTGKKEKLFF. DNA of the CDR3: TGTGCCACCAGCAGAGACCCCCGGACAGGAAAGAAGGAAAAACTGTTTTTT.

The rearrangement uses TRBV6-5 and TRBJ2-7; 7 bases are shared with TRBD2. V dropped 3 bases and J dropped 0; count of bases not matched to a gene: 5. CDR1 MNHEY and CDR2 SVGAGI come from the germline V gene. This CDR3 comprises 15 residues. CDR3 region: CASSYGGEGSYEQYF. The CDR3 DNA sequence: TGTGCCAGCAGTTATGGAGGGGAGGGCTCCTACGAGCAGTACTTC.

The chain joins TRBV5-6 to TRBJ2-5; D possibly corresponds to TRBD2 (6 bases). TRBJ2-7 matches the DNA end more closely, so the J call is doubtful. Looked up from germline, CDR1 is SGHDT and CDR2 is YYEEEE. The CDR3 length is 14 residues. CDR3 bases: TGTGCCAGCAGTTTAGGGAGCGGGTCCTACGAGCAGTACTTC. Its translation is CASSLGSGSYEQYF.

The J gene is TRBJ2-7, the V gene TRBV5-4; 7 bases fit TRBD1. Germline CDR1 SGHNT, CDR2 YYREEE (reference sequence). The CDR3 contains 16 residues. Unmatched junction bases numbered 13, after V lost 5 bases and J lost 2 bases. CDR3 loop: CASRQFPGTAPYEQYF. The CDR3 bases are TGTGCCAGCAGACAATTTCCCGGGACAGCACCCTACGAGCAGTACTTC.

The chain has TRBV7-9 and TRBJ1-5; maybe TRBD1 (6 bases). V was cut by 5 bases and J by 1 base, with 9 bases left in between. CDR1 and CDR2 from the germline V gene are SEHNR and FQNEAQ (reference sequence). This CDR3 region has 14 residues. The CDR3: CASSPDRSNQPQHF. The CDR3, as DNA: TGTGCCAGCAGCCCTGACAGGAGCAATCAGCCCCAGCATTTT.

The chain has TRBV27 and TRBJ2-7; possible D gene TRBD2, 6 bases. CDR1 MNHEY and CDR2 SMNVEV come from the germline V gene (reference sequence). Trimming stripped 1 base from V and 3 bases from J, with 25 bases between. This CDR3 has 19 amino acids. Written as DNA, the CDR3 is TGTGCCAGCAGTTTATATATCCCTCCCTACGGGGGTACGAGCTACGAGCAGTACTTC. It encodes CASSLYIPPYGGTSYEQYF.

The chain joins TRBV6-4 to TRBJ2-7; D perhaps matches TRBD2 (6 bases). The CDR3 runs 16 residues. CDR1 MRHNA and CDR2 SNTAGT come from the germline V gene. Trimming stripped 2 bases from V and 4 bases from J, with 18 bases between. The CDR3 DNA is TGTGCCAGCAGTGACAGTTCGGTAGCGGCCCGTTACGAGCAGTACTTC. Translated, it gives CASSDSSVAARYEQYF.